This TCR beta chain was identified during a study of blood T cell repertoires in COVID-19. The repertoire was sequenced with immunoSEQ multiplex PCR; TCRdb's copy has only in-frame clones and lacks some. The data contain some 530,000 clones, about 88% of them singletons. The CDR3 consists of 16 residues. The sequence derives from a woman in her sixties or seventies who had recovered from COVID-19. The sequenced sample was PBMCs or T cells enriched from blood (not recorded which). The V and J genes are TRBV21-1 and TRBJ1-5; the table's D call, TRBD1, has no DNA check behind it. TRBV21-1 is recorded as a pseudogene. The CDR3 loop is CASSKGRGTVGQPQHF. CDR3 nucleotide sequence: TGTGCCAGCAGCAAAGGGAGGGGGACAGTGGGACAGCCCCAGCATTTT.